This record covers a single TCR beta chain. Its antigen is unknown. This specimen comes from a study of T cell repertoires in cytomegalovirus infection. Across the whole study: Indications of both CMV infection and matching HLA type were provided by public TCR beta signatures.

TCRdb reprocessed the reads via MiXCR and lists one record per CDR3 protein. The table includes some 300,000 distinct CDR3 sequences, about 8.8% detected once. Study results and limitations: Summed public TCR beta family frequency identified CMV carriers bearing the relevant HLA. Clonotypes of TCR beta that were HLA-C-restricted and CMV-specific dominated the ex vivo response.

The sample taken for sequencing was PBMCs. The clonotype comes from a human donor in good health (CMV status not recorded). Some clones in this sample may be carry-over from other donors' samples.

The chain's CDR3 is CSVDPGQGARGYNEQFF. In nucleotides, the CDR3 is TGCAGCGTTGACCCGGGACAGGGGGCTAGAGGATACAATGAGCAGTTCTTC. The rearrangement links TRBV29-1 to TRBJ2-1; 12 bases are shared with TRBD1. The CDR3 has 17 residues. Losses at the gene ends were 3 bases for V and 4 bases for J; bases not matched to a gene: 10. CDR1 and CDR2 from the germline V gene are SQVTM and ANQGSEA.